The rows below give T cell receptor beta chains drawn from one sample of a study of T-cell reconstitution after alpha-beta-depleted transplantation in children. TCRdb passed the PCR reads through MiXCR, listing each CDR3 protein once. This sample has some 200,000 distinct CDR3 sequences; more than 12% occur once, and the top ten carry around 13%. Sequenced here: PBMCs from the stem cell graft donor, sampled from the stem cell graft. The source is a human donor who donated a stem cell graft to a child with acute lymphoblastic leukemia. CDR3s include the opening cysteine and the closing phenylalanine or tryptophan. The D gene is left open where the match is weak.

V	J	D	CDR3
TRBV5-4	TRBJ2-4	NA	CASSSNLVAKNIQYF
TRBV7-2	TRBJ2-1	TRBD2	CASRIGAGVGYNEQFF
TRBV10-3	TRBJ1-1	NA	CAIRGLGSTTEAFF
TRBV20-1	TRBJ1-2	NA	CSAEGVYGDTF
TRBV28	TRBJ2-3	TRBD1	CASSSLRGPSTDTQYF
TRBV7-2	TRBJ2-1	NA	CASSLNMGSNEQFF
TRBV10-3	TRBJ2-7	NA	CAISEPGRGGEQYF
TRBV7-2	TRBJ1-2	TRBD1	CASSLSSTGGRIYGYTF
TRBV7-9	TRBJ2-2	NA	CASRPGRRTNTGELFF
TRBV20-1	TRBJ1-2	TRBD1	CSASRGTGGEDGYTF
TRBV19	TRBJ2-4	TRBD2	CASSNGLAEYGNIQYF
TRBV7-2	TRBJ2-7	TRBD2	CASSPLGTSGEWDF
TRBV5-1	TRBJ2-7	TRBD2	CASSLVLAGGGEQYF
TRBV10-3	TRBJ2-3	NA	CAISQLQATDTQYF
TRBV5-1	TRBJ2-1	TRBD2	CASSLGTSGISEQFF
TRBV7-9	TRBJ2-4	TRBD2	CASSLSGTSLFAIQYF
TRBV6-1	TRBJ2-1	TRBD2	CASRASGRLTTLYNEQFF
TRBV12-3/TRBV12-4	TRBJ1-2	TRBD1	CASQGGGEGYTF
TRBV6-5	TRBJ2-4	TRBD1	CASSWGQEVAKNIQYF
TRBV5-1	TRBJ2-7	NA	CASSLEGTVYEQYF
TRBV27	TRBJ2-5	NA	CASSFPGETQYF
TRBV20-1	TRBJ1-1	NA	CSAPLGNTEAFF
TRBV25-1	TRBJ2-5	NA	CASSSPSTKIEETQYF
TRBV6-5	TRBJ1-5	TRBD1	CASSYGGQGMGAQHF
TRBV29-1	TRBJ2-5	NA	CSVEPIYEETQYF
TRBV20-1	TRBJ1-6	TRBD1	CSAMDRVGYNSPLHF
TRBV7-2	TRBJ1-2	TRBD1	CASSQPAPGQGRSYTF
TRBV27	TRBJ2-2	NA	CASSFGRFNTGELFF
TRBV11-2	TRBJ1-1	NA	CASSLFRKNTEAFF
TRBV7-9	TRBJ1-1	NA	CASSLAGVHSEAFF
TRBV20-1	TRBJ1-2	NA	CSARGGESVGNYGYTF
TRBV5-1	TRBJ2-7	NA	CASSLVGGATEQYF
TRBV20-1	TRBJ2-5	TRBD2	CSGRTPGLAGGPQYF
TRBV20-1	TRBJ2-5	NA	CSATAQQETQYF
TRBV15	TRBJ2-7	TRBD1	CATSSADRGKYF
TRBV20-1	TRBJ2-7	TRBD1	CSATGRGLYAYEQYF
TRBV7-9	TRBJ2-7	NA	CASSLVGPQGYPYEQYF
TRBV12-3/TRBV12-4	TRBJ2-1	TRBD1	CASSFTTGSYNEQFF
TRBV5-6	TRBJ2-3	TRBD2	CASSGTSGLLTQYF
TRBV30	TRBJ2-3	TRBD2	CAGSAGDTSADTQYF
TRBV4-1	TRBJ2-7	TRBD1	CASSQAGTGGYEQYF
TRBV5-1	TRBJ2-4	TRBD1	CASSSRQGPKNIQYF
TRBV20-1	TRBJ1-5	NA	CSARDRRSNQPQHF
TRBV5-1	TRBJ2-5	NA	CASSQQTPDQETQYF
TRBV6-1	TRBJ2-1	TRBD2	CASNGLAVSNNEQFF
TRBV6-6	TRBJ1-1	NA	CASGGDLEAFF
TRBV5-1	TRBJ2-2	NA	CASSLEGSGELFF
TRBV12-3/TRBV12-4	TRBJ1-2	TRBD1	CASSLGQGAYSYTF
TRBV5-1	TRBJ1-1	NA	CASSSPSGVMNTEAFF